This entry describes one T cell receptor beta chain. The target antigen is unknown. These data are taken from a study of neurological immune-mediated disorders. Study-wide results and caveats: The most TCR clonal expansion was seen in HTLV-1-associated myelopathy, whereas the least was seen in multiple sclerosis, below the level in healthy controls. The absence of any CDR3 amino acid sequence shared by expanded clones across subjects suggests that repertoires were private in all groups.

Germline V gives CDR1 ENHRY, CDR2 SYGVKD. The CDR3 has 15 amino acids. With 9 bases clipped from V and 5 bases from J, the junction kept 15 bases outside the gene matches. Synthesis of cDNA used 5'RACE (with 10-nucleotide random UMIs). TCRdb fed the 5' RACE reads into MiXCR, producing one record per CDR3 protein. This repertoire shows tens of thousands of distinct CDR3 sequences, approximately 10% found once; its top ten account for around 20%. A total of 2 million PBMCs stored at -80 degrees C provided the unsorted libraries. This receptor was taken from a middle-aged woman with HTLV-1-associated myelopathy (HAM/TSP). The chain employs TRBV10-3 and TRBJ2-7, with TRBD1 identical over 8 bases. The specimen sequenced was PBMCs. The CDR3 region is CAISLDRGRSDEQYF. The CDR3 bases are TGTGCCATTTCCCTCGACAGGGGCCGTAGCGACGAGCAGTACTTC.